This T cell receptor (beta chain) was identified during a study of cytomegalovirus exposure and HLA in healthy donors. At the level of the study: The approximately 110 validation repertoires were reported in a later analysis to have been generated on the same platform as the roughly 700 first-cohort repertoires.

Generated by immunoSEQ multiplex PCR, the TCRdb table keeps only in-frame clones and is missing some. The sample lists hundreds of thousands of clones, more than 75% occurring once. By share of the sample, this clone is medium-sized. Its target is not known. Study-level results: Most TCR sequences were seen very rarely across donors, but some public TCRs occurred in many.

Sequenced: PBMCs. The receptor was isolated from a young woman in good health and CMV-seropositive.

The CDR3 protein is CASSPLAGRGSYEQYF. The DNA of the CDR3 is TGTGCCAGCAGCCCACTAGCGGGAAGGGGCTCCTACGAGCAGTACTTC. This chain joins TRBV14 and TRBJ2-7; 10 bases line up with TRBD2. The CDR3 extends over 16 amino acids. Germline V lookup: CDR1 SGHDN, CDR2 FVKESK. V gave up 4 bases and J gave up 0 bases; unmatched junction bases: 6. The complete variable domain, with remaining parts taken from reference TRBV14 and TRBJ2-7, reads EAGVTQFPSHSVIEKGQTVTLRCDPISGHDNLYWYRRVMGKEIKFLLHFVKESKQDESGMPNNRFLAERTGGTYSTLKVQPAELEDSGVYFCASSPLAGRGSYEQYFGPGTRLTVT.